This T cell receptor beta chain comes out of a study of T cells in Graves' hyperthyroidism and ophthalmopathy. This clonotype has only a few counts. The antigen is not known. TCR beta CDR3 regions were amplified from RNA. An initial round of RT-PCR targeting the TCR CDR3 relied on the HTBI primer set. TCRdb fed the multiplex PCR reads into MiXCR, producing one record per CDR3 protein. Counted here are under 350,000 distinct CDR3 sequences, about 17% occurring once; the ten biggest clones make up over 45%. PBMCs were collected from a roughly 9.7 ml volume of fresh peripheral blood. The germline CDR1 and CDR2 sequences are DFQATT and SNEGSKA (reference sequence). V was clipped by 1 base and J by 5 bases, with 9 bases between them. The CDR3 has 13 residues. Whole-study results and caveats: Most thyroid-expanded clonotypes above 0.001 were also found in blood.

Sequencing was performed on blood. The sequence came from an older woman with Graves' ophthalmopathy. The V and J genes are TRBV20-1 and TRBJ1-5; D is uncertain. CDR3 DNA: TGCAGTGCTAGAGCCGAACTAGATCAGCCCCAGCATTTT. Translated: CSARAELDQPQHF.